The clone carrying this TCR beta chain was seen more than once but under ten times. Antigen unknown. The data are from a study of beta chain features in type 1 diabetes. Across the study: The study found patients and healthy donors alike in age, gender and cell yields.

The CDR3 consists of 15 residues. CDR1 and CDR2 (germline): ENHRY, SYGVKD. V dropped 3 bases and J dropped 0; count of bases not matched to a gene: 4. Points from the study as a whole: Whether TCRB rearrangement is influenced by HLA type went unresolved here.

cDNA synthesis used the whole RNA isolate, giving expressed TCRB sequences. Using immunoSEQ multiplex PCR, the repertoire was profiled, and TCRdb retains in-frame clones only, with some absent. The data show around 350,000 clones, around 13% seen once. Sequencing used naive CD4+ T cells from blood. This receptor was obtained from a man between 18 and 29 years old in good health. V is TRBV10-3 and J is TRBJ1-1; 7 bases line up with TRBD1. DNA of the CDR3: TGTGCCATCAGTGACCTACAGGGGATGAACACTGAAGCTTTCTTT. Protein: CAISDLQGMNTEAFF.